The rows below give T cell receptor beta chains drawn from one sample of a study of beta chain features in type 1 diabetes. Clones were read by immunoSEQ multiplex PCR, and TCRdb kept only the in-frame ones, dropping some. The sample includes approximately 250,000 clones, around 24% of them seen just once. Sequencing input: naive CD4+ T cells from blood. These receptors came from a woman aged 25-40 years with type 1 diabetes. Each CDR3 is given with its conserved first and last residue. Each record gives: CDR3 length, V gene, CDR3 protein.

length: 14; V: TRBV29-1; CDR3: CSVGGTSASYEQYF
length: 13; V: TRBV7-2; CDR3: CASSQGQKETQYF
length: 12; V: TRBV19; CDR3: CASSNGGPEAFF
length: 15; V: TRBV4-2; CDR3: CASSRDRGTQETQYF
length: 15; V: TRBV19; CDR3: CASSIAVSSYNEQFF
length: 14; V: TRBV6-8; CDR3: CASSSAGSRNIQYF
length: 14; V: TRBV4-2; CDR3: CASSQGLASYEQYF
length: 16; V: TRBV29-1; CDR3: CSVGGDRTSGANVLTF
length: 15; V: TRBV25-1; CDR3: CASTPLGAGAYTQYF
length: 16; V: TRBV30; CDR3: CAWSGQGRYGTDTQYF
length: 13; V: TRBV30; CDR3: CAWSAGMNTEAFF
length: 15; V: TRBV9; CDR3: CASSVQGNVKETQYF
length: 17; V: TRBV25-1; CDR3: CASSDATKGQLAYGYTF
length: 12; V: TRBV4-2; CDR3: CASTRGAGELFF
length: 12; V: TRBV27; CDR3: CASSGTTDTQYF
length: 14; V: TRBV11-1; CDR3: CASSRDRGAGELFF
length: 13; V: TRBV6-6; CDR3: CASSLHNSYEQYF
length: 15; V: TRBV6-5; CDR3: CASMRGQGTGNTIYF
length: 15; V: TRBV7-9; CDR3: CASSLYRTGVETQYF
length: 15; V: TRBV6-1; CDR3: CASRGRGFGNQPQHF
length: 14; V: TRBV10-3; CDR3: CAISVRGEPNEQFF
length: 12; V: TRBV6-6; CDR3: CASSFIRGEQYF